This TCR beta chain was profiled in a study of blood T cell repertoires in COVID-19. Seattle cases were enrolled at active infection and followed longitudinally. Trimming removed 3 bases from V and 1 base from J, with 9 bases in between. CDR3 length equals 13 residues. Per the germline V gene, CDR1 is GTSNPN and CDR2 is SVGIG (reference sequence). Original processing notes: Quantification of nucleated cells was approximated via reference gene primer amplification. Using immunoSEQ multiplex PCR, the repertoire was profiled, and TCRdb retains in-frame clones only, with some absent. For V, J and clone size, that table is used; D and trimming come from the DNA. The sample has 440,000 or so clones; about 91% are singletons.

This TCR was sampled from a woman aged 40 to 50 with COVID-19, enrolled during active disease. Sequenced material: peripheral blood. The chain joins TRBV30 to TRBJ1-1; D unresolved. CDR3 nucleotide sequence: TGTGCCTGGAGCGCTAACCGGAACACTGAAGCTTTCTTT. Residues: CAWSANRNTEAFF.